The rows below give T cell receptor beta chains drawn from one sample of a study of a mutant IDH1 vaccine in newly diagnosed glioma. Antigens of these TCRs are unknown. Clones were read by immunoSEQ multiplex PCR, and TCRdb kept only the in-frame ones, dropping some. The table records 8,500 to 14,000 clones, about four fifths of them present only once. The input for sequencing was PBMCs, taken from a glioma patient whose treatment included an IDH1 peptide vaccine. The receptor source for this set is a man aged 30-40 years with glioma. CDR3s include the opening cysteine and the closing phenylalanine or tryptophan. D genes are given only for firm matches. Only part of the rows carry a size: once, few, many, or a class if the clone is expanded.

15,TRBJ2-1,TRBD2,TRBV27,.,CASRTSGSWYNEQFF,TGTGCCAGCAGGACTAGCGGGTCGTGGTACAATGAGCAGTTCTTC
17,TRBJ2-3,.,TRBV7-9,.,CASSSRGGIRRTDTQYF,TGTGCCAGCAGCTCCAGAGGAGGGATCAGGCGGACAGATACGCAGTATTTT
14,TRBJ1-4,TRBD1,TRBV7-9,.,CASSWDREGEKLFF,TGTGCCAGCAGCTGGGACAGGGAGGGAGAAAAACTGTTTTTT
19,TRBJ1-2,TRBD1,TRBV6-1,few,CASSVTALRQGAKRYGYTF,TGTGCCAGCAGTGTCACGGCCCTAAGACAGGGGGCGAAGCGCTATGGCTACACCTTC
14,TRBJ2-2,.,TRBV30,.,CAWSPVPGAGELFF,TGTGCCTGGAGCCCAGTCCCGGGGGCCGGGGAGCTGTTTTTT
13,TRBJ1-6,TRBD1,TRBV2,.,CATGRGLNSPLHF,TGTGCCACCGGGAGGGGGCTAAATTCACCCCTCCACTTT
15,TRBJ1-1,.,TRBV27,.,CASSPVGHLNTEAFF,TGTGCCAGCAGTCCAGTCGGACACTTGAACACTGAAGCTTTCTTT
16,TRBJ2-7,TRBD2,TRBV5-6,.,CASSFPNRAGVYEQYF,TGTGCCAGCAGCTTTCCGAACCGAGCGGGAGTGTACGAGCAGTACTTC
16,TRBJ2-3,TRBD2,TRBV4-1,once,CASSRSPGLVTDTQYF,TGCGCCAGCAGCCGGTCACCGGGACTAGTCACAGATACGCAGTATTTT
11,TRBJ2-5,.,TRBV29-1,.,CSVEGWETQYF,TGCAGCGTTGAAGGTTGGGAGACCCAGTACTTC
14,TRBJ2-6,.,TRBV29-1,once,CSVDSGAGANVLTF,TGCAGCGTTGACTCGGGGGCTGGGGCCAACGTCCTGACTTTC
15,TRBJ2-1,.,TRBV4-2,.,CASSLLVGPYNEQFF,TGTGCCAGCAGCCTTTTAGTGGGCCCCTACAATGAGCAGTTCTTC
16,TRBJ2-3,TRBD1,TRBV10-3,few,CAISESGQGETDTQYF,TGTGCCATCAGTGAGTCAGGACAGGGTGAGACAGATACGCAGTATTTT
15,TRBJ2-7,TRBD1,TRBV19,.,CATRPDRGHRREQYF,TGTGCCACCCGACCGGACAGGGGACATCGTCGCGAGCAGTACTTC
13,TRBJ2-1,.,TRBV19,.,CASRQRSYNEQFF,TGTGCCAGTAGGCAGCGGTCCTACAATGAGCAGTTCTTC
14,TRBJ2-7,.,TRBV14,.,CASSQDINSYEQYF,TGTGCCAGCAGCCAAGATATCAACTCCTACGAGCAGTACTTC
13,TRBJ1-2,.,TRBV29-1,once,CSVDQGLGGGYTF,TGCAGCGTTGACCAGGGGTTGGGAGGGGGCTACACCTTC
17,TRBJ2-1,TRBD2,TRBV5-4,.,CASSPIAGESSYNEQFF,TGTGCCAGCAGCCCCATAGCGGGTGAGAGCTCCTACAATGAGCAGTTCTTC
13,TRBJ1-2,TRBD1,TRBV2,.,CASRPGQGGGYTF,TGTGCCAGCCGCCCGGGACAGGGAGGTGGCTACACCTTC
13,TRBJ2-1,.,TRBV6-1,.,CASRVAGLNEQFF,TGTGCCAGCAGAGTAGCAGGGCTCAATGAGCAGTTCTTC
12,TRBJ1-1,.,TRBV25-1,.,CASSEYGTDQVF,TGTGCCAGCAGTGAATATGGGACGGACCAGGTCTTT
16,TRBJ2-7,TRBD2,TRBV7-9,.,CASSLELAGPSYEQYF,TGTGCCAGCAGCTTAGAACTAGCGGGGCCCTCCTACGAGCAGTACTTC
15,TRBJ2-7,.,TRBV28,.,CASSHLIHPPHEQYF,TGTGCCAGCAGTCATTTAATACACCCTCCCCACGAGCAGTACTTC
14,TRBJ2-5,.,TRBV18,.,CASSPEQDGETQYF,TGTGCCAGCTCACCCGAGCAAGACGGAGAGACCCAGTACTTC
16,TRBJ1-6,.,TRBV10-3,.,CAISDSRPTANSPLHF,TGTGCCATCAGTGATTCCCGACCGACGGCTAATTCACCCCTCCACTTT
13,TRBJ2-3,.,TRBV6-5,.,CASSYSTADTQYF,TGTGCCAGCAGTTACTCGACCGCAGATACGCAGTATTTT
13,TRBJ1-1,.,TRBV4-1,.,CASSQESRTEAFF,TGCGCCAGCAGCCAAGAGTCCAGGACTGAAGCTTTCTTT
14,TRBJ2-5,TRBD1,TRBV7-9,.,CASSAGTEQETQYF,TGTGCCAGCAGCGCCGGGACAGAACAAGAGACCCAGTACTTC
14,TRBJ2-1,TRBD2,TRBV12-5,.,CASGYGGGRDEQFF,TGTGCTAGTGGTTACGGGGGGGGTCGGGATGAGCAGTTCTTC
15,TRBJ2-1,.,TRBV19,.,CASSLKGVSYNEQFF,TGTGCCAGTAGCTTGAAGGGGGTCTCCTACAATGAGCAGTTCTTC
15,TRBJ2-1,TRBD2,TRBV5-1,.,CASSLVLAGVDEQFF,TGCGCCAGCAGCTTGGTACTAGCGGGAGTGGATGAGCAGTTCTTC
17,TRBJ2-5,TRBD2,TRBV5-4,.,CASSFTTSGRGRETQYF,TGTGCCAGCAGCTTTACGACTAGCGGGAGAGGGAGAGAGACCCAGTACTTC
15,TRBJ2-5,TRBD2,TRBV9,once,CASSVTSGDPEEQYF,TGTGCCAGCAGCGTTACTAGCGGGGACCCGGAAGAGCAGTACTTC
14,TRBJ2-2,.,TRBV6-5,.,CASKTTGNTGELFF,TGTGCCAGCAAAACGACAGGGAACACCGGGGAGCTGTTTTTT
14,TRBJ1-2,.,TRBV5-3,.,CARSLWGQGNGYTF,TGTGCCAGAAGCTTGTGGGGCCAGGGAAATGGCTACACCTTC
13,TRBJ1-1,.,TRBV5-1,.,CASSVLGGTEAFF,TGCGCCAGCAGCGTCCTCGGGGGCACTGAAGCTTTCTTT
15,TRBJ1-6,TRBD1,TRBV5-1,.,CASSLSQGFNSPLHF,TGCGCCAGCAGCTTGTCACAGGGGTTTAATTCACCCCTCCACTTT
12,TRBJ1-3,.,TRBV30,.,CAWTDSGNTIYF,TGTGCCTGGACTGACTCCGGAAACACCATATATTTT
16,TRBJ1-4,.,TRBV18,.,CASSPIPGTALEKLFF,TGTGCCAGCTCACCAATTCCCGGGACCGCGTTGGAAAAACTGTTTTTT
15,TRBJ1-2,TRBD1,TRBV19,.,CASSDRTGTHYGYTF,TGTGCCAGTAGTGACCGGACAGGGACGCACTATGGCTACACCTTC
15,TRBJ2-7,.,TRBV7-6,.,CASSLPSTGLYEQYF,TGTGCCAGCAGCCTACCCAGTACAGGGCTCTACGAGCAGTACTTC
16,TRBJ2-2,TRBD1,TRBV5-1,.,CASSLVGTGRTGELFF,TGCGCCAGCAGCTTGGTAGGGACAGGGCGGACCGGGGAGCTGTTTTTT
15,TRBJ2-3,TRBD2,TRBV6-5,.,CASRASGRATDTQYF,TGTGCCAGCAGGGCTAGCGGGAGGGCTACAGATACGCAGTATTTT
11,TRBJ2-5,.,TRBV20-1,.,CSATFQETQYF,TGCAGTGCTACCTTCCAAGAGACCCAGTACTTC
15,TRBJ1-5,.,TRBV19,.,CASSIRNRDNQPQHF,TGTGCCAGTAGTATCCGAAACAGGGACAATCAGCCCCAGCATTTT
15,TRBJ2-2,TRBD1,TRBV5-1,.,CASRRDRKDTGELFF,TGCGCCAGCAGACGGGACAGGAAGGACACCGGGGAGCTGTTTTTT
14,TRBJ1-2,.,TRBV19,.,CASRRQDLNYGYTF,TGTGCCAGTAGGCGACAGGACCTTAACTATGGCTACACCTTC
17,TRBJ2-2,TRBD2,TRBV5-1,.,CASSHQGTSGPPRELFF,TGCGCCAGCAGCCACCAGGGGACTAGCGGGCCCCCGAGGGAGCTGTTTTTT
14,TRBJ2-5,.,TRBV7-9,.,CASSLGRNQETQYF,TGTGCCAGCAGCTTAGGCAGAAACCAAGAGACCCAGTACTTC